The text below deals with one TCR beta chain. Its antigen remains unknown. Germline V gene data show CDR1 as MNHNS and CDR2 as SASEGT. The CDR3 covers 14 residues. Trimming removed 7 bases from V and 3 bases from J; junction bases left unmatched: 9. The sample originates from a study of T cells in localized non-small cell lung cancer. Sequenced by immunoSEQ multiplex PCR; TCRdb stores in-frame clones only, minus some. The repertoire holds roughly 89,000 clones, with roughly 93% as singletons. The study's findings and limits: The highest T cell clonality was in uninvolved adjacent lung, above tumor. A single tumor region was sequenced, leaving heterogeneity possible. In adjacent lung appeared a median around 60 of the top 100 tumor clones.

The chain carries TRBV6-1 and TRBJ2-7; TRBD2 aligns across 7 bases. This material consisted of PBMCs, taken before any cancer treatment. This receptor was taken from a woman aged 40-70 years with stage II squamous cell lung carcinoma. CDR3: CASKDWGGLYEQYF. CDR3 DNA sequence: TGTGCCAGCAAGGACTGGGGAGGGCTCTACGAGCAGTACTTC.